Presented here are 30 T cell receptor beta chains from one specimen sequenced in a study of shared clonotypes between healthy human individuals (dated by TCRdb to the early 2020s). CD8 naive samples were obtained by positive selection for CCR7 among CD45RO-negative cells, yielding a CD45RA+CCR7+ population from which TemRA cells were excluded. Library preparation was by the immunoSEQ multiplex PCR assay. TCRdb carries this immuneACCESS record with in-frame sequences only. Its versions omit some clonotypes, under half of them owing to an unresolved V gene in the studies checked, with the rest unexplained. In this sample the table shows 2 million to 2.5 million clones, less than 95% of which occur a single time. Of the sample, 0.9% to 1.4% falls within the top ten clones. The source material was naive CD8+ T cells sorted from blood. In light of the paper, this sample's cell subset or site label describes: CD45RA+CCR7+. The origin of the receptors is a man aged 18-30 years in good health.

With regard to this clone: This sample also contains other DNA sequences that code for the same CDR3. The chain combines TRBV10-3 with TRBJ2-3, with TRBD2 matching 11 bases. Per the germline V gene, CDR1 is ENHRY and CDR2 is SYGVKD. There are 16 residues in the CDR3. V trimming: 0 bases; J trimming: 3 bases; junction bases outside the gene matches: 2. This CDR3 is CAISESLAGETDTQYF. The CDR3 bases are TGTGCCATCAGTGAGTCACTAGCGGGAGAAACAGATACGCAGTATTTT.

This chain uses TRBV27 with TRBJ2-1; 7 bases match TRBD2. Per the germline V gene, CDR1 is MNHEY and CDR2 is SMNVEV (reference sequence). V dropped 2 bases and J dropped 2; count of bases not matched to a gene: 12. The CDR3 runs 18 residues. The CDR3 here is CASSLGPVRDYPYNEQFF. The CDR3 DNA sequence: TGTGCCAGCAGTTTAGGACCTGTGCGGGACTACCCCTACAATGAGCAGTTCTTC.

V usage is TRBV19 and J usage is TRBJ1-1; D may be TRBD1 (5 bases). Germline loops: CDR1 LNHDA, CDR2 SQIVND (reference sequence). The CDR3 has 15 residues. Trimming took off 3 bases at V and 3 bases at J, with 14 bases between the two ends. This CDR3 reads CASSISGIGDTEAFF. Written as DNA, the CDR3 is TGTGCCAGTAGTATTTCAGGGATCGGTGACACTGAAGCTTTCTTT.

The chain joins TRBV15 to TRBJ2-7, with a weak D call TRBD1 (6 bases). Germline V gene lookup returns CDR1 LNHNV and CDR2 YYDKDF (reference sequence). The CDR3 has 14 amino acids. The V end was cut by 4 bases, the J end by 3 bases, with 13 bases between. The DNA of the CDR3 is TGTGCCACCAGCACACAGGGAGTCGGCTACGAGCAGTACTTC. Its protein is CATSTQGVGYEQYF.

The V call is TRBV2, the J call TRBJ2-7; 7 positions agree with TRBD1. The CDR3 is 15 residues long. Looked up from germline, CDR1 is SNHLY and CDR2 is FYNNEI. V gave up 9 bases and J gave up 3 bases; unmatched junction bases: 14. The CDR3 DNA sequence: TGTGCCAGTAGGGATCGGACAGGAGGTTTCTACGAGCAGTACTTC. This sequence encodes CASRDRTGGFYEQYF. The whole variable domain, remainder taken from reference TRBV2 and TRBJ2-7, is EPEVTQTPSHQVTQMGQEVILRCVPISNHLYFYWYRQILGQKVEFLVSFYNNEISEKSEIFDDQFSVERPDGSNFTLKIRSTKLEDSAMYFCASRDRTGGFYEQYFGPGTRLTVT.

The chain links TRBV5-1 to TRBJ2-3; the D gene could be TRBD1 or TRBD2 (5 bases each). Germline-derived CDR1 and CDR2 are SGHRS and YFSETQ. V shed 4 bases and J shed 4 bases, with 22 bases lying between them. This CDR3 has 17 residues. The CDR3 spells CASSLDSAGTPPDTQYF. The CDR3 DNA reads as TGCGCCAGCAGCCTGGACTCGGCAGGGACCCCTCCAGATACGCAGTATTTT.

The chain employs TRBV6-1 and TRBJ2-7, with D perhaps given as TRBD1 or TRBD2 (6 bases each). The CDR3 contains 14 residues. Germline values: CDR1 MNHNS, CDR2 SASEGT. Trimming removed 7 bases from V and 3 bases from J, with 16 bases in between. The CDR3 loop is CASTSLGGGYEQYF. CDR3 nucleotide sequence: TGTGCCAGCACCTCGTTAGGAGGGGGCTACGAGCAGTACTTC.

The V call is TRBV19, the J call TRBJ2-3, with TRBD2 matching over 11 bases. The CDR3 has 14 amino acids. From germline, CDR1 is LNHDA and CDR2 SQIVND (reference sequence). Germline trimming cut 5 bases from V and 6 bases from J; bases unmatched to any gene: 4. In nucleotides, the CDR3 is TGTGCCAGTAGTGCACTAGCGGGAGACGATACGCAGTATTTT. As protein: CASSALAGDDTQYF.

The chain joins TRBV18 to TRBJ2-5, with D perhaps TRBD2 (5 bases). The CDR3 totals 12 residues. In germline, CDR1 is KGHSH, CDR2 LQKENI. V gave up 4 bases and J gave up 5 bases, with 8 bases separating them. The CDR3 sequence: CASSLLDETQYF. As DNA, the CDR3 is TGTGCCAGCTCACTACTAGACGAGACCCAGTACTTC.

V gene TRBV5-6 combines with J gene TRBJ2-2, with TRBD2 matching over 12 bases. CDR3 size: 17 residues. V lost 4 bases to trimming and J lost 5 bases; unmatched junction nucleotides: 9. Germline-derived CDR1 and CDR2 are SGHDT and YYEEEE. CDR3 sequence (DNA): TGTGCCAGCAGCCACTGGGGACTAGCGGGCGATACCGGGGAGCTGTTTTTT. This encodes CASSHWGLAGDTGELFF.

This rearrangement joins TRBV15 to TRBJ2-5, with a tentative D call TRBD1 (5 bases). The germline CDR1 and CDR2 sequences are LNHNV and YYDKDF (reference sequence). The CDR3 is 15 amino acids. V was trimmed by 4 bases and J by 0 bases, leaving 12 bases between them. The CDR3 bases are TGTGCCACCAGCAAAACGGACAAGTACCAAGAGACCCAGTACTTC. Its protein product is CATSKTDKYQETQYF.

Worth noting for this clone: The same CDR3 arises from other DNA sequences in this sample as well. The chain employs TRBV9 and TRBJ2-2; D is tentatively TRBD1 or TRBD2 (6 bases each). This CDR3 region has 13 residues. Trimming took off 4 bases at V and 6 bases at J, with 10 bases between the two ends. Germline V gene sequence: CDR1 SGDLS, CDR2 YYNGEE. CDR3 coding DNA: TGTGCCAGCAGCCCCGGGGGCGCCGGGGAGCTGTTTTTT. Translation gives CASSPGGAGELFF. Full variable domain (missing parts from reference TRBV9 and TRBJ2-2): DSGVTQTPKHLITATGQRVTLRCSPRSGDLSVYWYQQSLDQGLQFLIQYYNGEERAKGNILERFSAQQFPDLHSELNLSSLELGDSALYFCASSPGGAGELFFGEGSRLTVL.

Concerning this clone itself: Other DNA sequences from this sample encode an identical CDR3 as well. The rearrangement joins TRBV6-5 to TRBJ2-2; no definite D call. Germline CDR1 is MNHEY and CDR2 is SVGAGI. Trimming shortened V by 4 bases and J by 1 base, and 7 bases separated the two germline ends. The CDR3 runs 14 residues. CDR3 amino acids: CASSFAENTGELFF. The DNA of the CDR3 is TGTGCCAGCAGTTTCGCGGAGAACACCGGGGAGCTGTTTTTT.

The gene calls are TRBV6-1 and TRBJ2-7; the D is unclear. The CDR3 covers 13 residues. Trimming pared 5 bases from V and 6 bases from J, leaving 14 bases between. Germline CDR1 is MNHNS and CDR2 is SASEGT. The CDR3, as DNA: TGTGCCAGCAGTATAAACAAGAAGGTCGAGCAGTACTTC. It codes for CASSINKKVEQYF.

The chain employs TRBV7-9 and TRBJ2-7, with D perhaps being TRBD1 or TRBD2 (6 bases each). The CDR3 totals 12 residues. The germline gives CDR1 SEHNR, CDR2 FQNEAQ (reference sequence). V lost 7 bases and J 5 bases, leaving 12 bases between the germline ends. CDR3 residues: CASNPGGDEQYF. In DNA, the CDR3 is TGTGCCAGCAATCCCGGGGGCGACGAGCAGTACTTC. The full variable domain, rest sourced from reference TRBV7-9 and TRBJ2-7, is DTGVSQNPRHKITKRGQNVTFRCDPISEHNRLYWYRQTLGQGPEFLTYFQNEAQLEKSRLLSDRFSAERPKGSFSTLEIQRTEQGDSAMYLCASNPGGDEQYFGPGTRLTVT.

The chain is built from TRBV10-1 and TRBJ2-1, with TRBD2 matching over 8 bases. The CDR3 runs to 16 residues. Germline lookup yields CDR1 WNHNN and CDR2 SYGVQD (reference sequence). Trimming cost V 2 bases and J 8 bases; bases outside gene matches: 11. In nucleotides, the CDR3 is TGCGCCAGCAGTGAGGGGACTAGTTGGATCCGGGATGAGCAGTTCTTC. It is translated as CASSEGTSWIRDEQFF.

The chain recombines TRBV4-3 with TRBJ2-7; D not certain. CDR1 and CDR2 (germline): LGHNA, YSLEER. Trimming cost V 0 bases and J 5 bases, with 14 bases left between them. CDR3 length: 15 amino acids. The CDR3 reads CASSQDDTIRHEQYF. In nucleotides, the CDR3 is TGCGCCAGCAGCCAAGATGATACCATCCGCCACGAGCAGTACTTC.

This clone has more than one count but fewer than ten. The V and J genes are TRBV7-9 and TRBJ2-1; no firm D call. V lost 5 bases and J lost 7, with 3 bases in between. Germline V CDR1 and CDR2: SEHNR, FQNEAQ (reference sequence). CDR3 length equals 10 residues. In DNA, the CDR3 is TGTGCCAGCAGCATAAATGAGCAGTTCTTC. Translated: CASSINEQFF.

The gene calls are TRBV6-6 and TRBJ1-5; a possible D gene is TRBD1 (6 bases). CDR1 is MNHNY and CDR2 is SVGAGI in the germline V gene (reference sequence). V was cut by 11 bases and J by 9 bases, with 17 bases left in between. The CDR3 has 12 amino acids. The CDR3 loop is CAGGAGEWPQHF. CDR3 nucleotides: TGTGCCGGGGGCGCGGGGGAATGGCCCCAGCATTTT.

DNA of the CDR3: TGTGCCACCGGGCAGTACATGGACTCCTACGAGCAGTACTTC. Its translation is CATGQYMDSYEQYF. The genes are TRBV19 and TRBJ2-7, with D hard to call. V was clipped by 10 bases and J by 0 bases, with 16 bases between them. Germline V CDR1 and CDR2: LNHDA, SQIVND (reference sequence). This CDR3 is built from 14 residues. Combining the CDR3 with reference TRBV19 and TRBJ2-7 gives the whole variable domain DGGITQSPKYLFRKEGQNVTLSCEQNLNHDAMYWYRQDPGQGLRLIYYSQIVNDFQKGDIAEGYSVSREKKESFPLTVTSAQKNPTAFYLCATGQYMDSYEQYFGPGTRLTVT.

This clone came up once. The CDR3 DNA reads TGTGCCAGCAGTGATCCCCCGGGGAGGGGTGCCACCGGGGAGCTGTTTTTT. It is translated as CASSDPPGRGATGELFF. The V call is TRBV6-1, the J call TRBJ2-2; 7 nucleotides align to TRBD2. V shed 3 bases and J 4 bases; nucleotides not matched to a gene: 11. The CDR3 is 17 residues long. The germline V gene has CDR1 MNHNS and CDR2 SASEGT.

V is TRBV11-3 and J is TRBJ2-7; D not certain. CDR1 is SGHNT and CDR2 is YENEEA in the germline V gene. Deletions cut 5 bases from V and 0 bases from J, with 11 bases between. The CDR3 spans 14 residues. The CDR3 here is CASSRGQSSYEQYF. CDR3 bases: TGTGCCAGCAGCCGTGGGCAGAGCTCCTACGAGCAGTACTTC.

As for this clone: Other DNA sequences in this specimen translate into the identical CDR3. The rearrangement joins TRBV6-5 to TRBJ2-1; 7 bases are a match to TRBD2. CDR1 and CDR2 from the germline V gene are MNHEY and SVGAGI. This CDR3 has 15 residues. J was trimmed by 0 bases and V by 2 bases; bases with no gene match: 1. This CDR3 is CASSYGGSSYNEQFF. DNA for the CDR3: TGTGCCAGCAGTTACGGCGGGAGCTCCTACAATGAGCAGTTCTTC.

The genes are TRBV4-3 and TRBJ2-1, with TRBD2 identical over 8 bases. Germline loops: CDR1 LGHNA, CDR2 YSLEER. With V trimmed by 1 base and J by 10 bases, 6 bases remained unmatched. The CDR3 is 14 residues long. The CDR3: CASSQVPAGDEQFF. The CDR3 DNA sequence: TGCGCCAGCAGCCAAGTTCCAGCGGGGGACGAGCAGTTCTTC.

This chain joins TRBV27 and TRBJ2-3, with a tentative D call TRBD1 (6 bases). Trimming cost V 7 bases and J 3 bases, with 20 bases left between them. There are 16 residues in the CDR3. The germline gives CDR1 MNHEY, CDR2 SMNVEV (reference sequence). The CDR3 DNA reads TGTGCCAGCACCCGCCTGGGACAACTGGGGACAGATACGCAGTATTTT. Its translation is CASTRLGQLGTDTQYF.

The genes are TRBV30 and TRBJ2-1, with 7 bases aligning to TRBD2. Germline loops: CDR1 GTSNPN, CDR2 SVGIG (reference sequence). V lost 1 base and J lost 13; bases outside the gene matches: 4. This CDR3 region has 11 residues. The CDR3 is CAWSDGGSQFF. Here the CDR3 DNA reads TGTGCCTGGAGTGATGGCGGGAGTCAGTTCTTC. Full variable domain (rest looked up from reference TRBV30 and TRBJ2-1): SQTIHQWPATLVQPVGSPLSLECTVEGTSNPNLYWYRQAAGRGLQLLFYSVGIGQISSEVPQNLSASRPQDRQFILSSKKLLLSDSGFYLCAWSDGGSQFFGPGTRLTVL.

J is TRBJ1-1 and V is TRBV5-8, with 7 bases aligning to TRBD1. The J segment lost 8 bases and the V segment lost 3 bases, leaving 10 bases of the junction unmatched. The CDR3 sequence is 14 residues long. Germline lookup yields CDR1 SGHTS and CDR2 YDEGEE. CDR3: CASSYRQGIQEAFF. DNA for the CDR3: TGTGCCAGCAGCTATCGACAGGGCATTCAGGAAGCTTTCTTT.

The gene calls are TRBV2 and TRBJ2-4, with D unresolved. The CDR3 is 12 residues long. The V gene lost 4 bases and the J gene lost 9 bases, with 10 bases spanning the gap. Germline V gene sequence: CDR1 SNHLY, CDR2 FYNNEI. CDR3 sequence reads: CASSGGPLIQYF. The DNA for the CDR3 is TGTGCCAGCAGTGGAGGACCTCTCATTCAGTACTTC. The whole variable domain, remainder taken from reference TRBV2 and TRBJ2-4, is EPEVTQTPSHQVTQMGQEVILRCVPISNHLYFYWYRQILGQKVEFLVSFYNNEISEKSEIFDDQFSVERPDGSNFTLKIRSTKLEDSAMYFCASSGGPLIQYFGAGTRLSVL.

The gene calls are TRBV7-2 and TRBJ2-1; D gene uncertain. Per germline, CDR1 SGHTA and CDR2 FQGNSA. The CDR3 runs 16 residues. Trimming removed 2 bases from V and 7 bases from J, with 18 bases in between. This CDR3 is CASSLSMPVLNNEQFF. Written as DNA, the CDR3 is TGTGCCAGCAGCTTAAGTATGCCAGTCCTCAATAATGAGCAGTTCTTC.

The chain has TRBV28 and TRBJ2-5; either TRBD1 or TRBD2 may supply D (5 bases each). V gave up 6 bases and J gave up 3 bases, with 11 bases separating them. The CDR3 has 13 amino acids. Germline V CDR1 and CDR2: MDHEN, SYDVKM. The CDR3, as DNA: TGTGCCAGCAGCCCCGGGACCAAAGAGACCCAGTACTTC. Protein product: CASSPGTKETQYF.